One and the same sample provided the 15 T cell receptor beta chains below, sequenced in a study of preoperative IRX-2 immunotherapy in early breast cancer. Treatment indicated: preoperative locoregional IRX-2 cytokine immunotherapy. TCRdb's copy holds only in-frame clones and misses some; the assay was immunoSEQ multiplex PCR. The sample holds tens of thousands of clones, roughly nine tenths seen once. The sequenced sample was tumor tissue, obtained after IRX-2 immunotherapy. Receptor source: a human donor with breast cancer.

The rearrangement uses TRBV19 and TRBJ1-4; 10 nucleotides match TRBD1. Germline V CDR1 and CDR2: LNHDA, SQIVND (reference sequence). J lost 4 bases, V lost 4 bases, and 6 bases had no gene match. The CDR3 spans 16 residues. CDR3 DNA sequence: TGTGCCAGTAGTAGGGGACAGGGGATCAGTAATGAAAAACTGTTTTTT. It is translated as CASSRGQGISNEKLFF.

This rearrangement joins TRBV29-1 to TRBJ1-2; D unclear. The CDR3 is made up of 13 amino acids. Germline lookup yields CDR1 SQVTM and CDR2 ANQGSEA. V lost 3 bases to trimming and J lost 0 bases, with 8 bases between them. The CDR3, as DNA: TGCAGCGTTGAGGAGGTTACTAACTATGGCTACACCTTC. Protein product: CSVEEVTNYGYTF.

This chain links TRBV30 with TRBJ2-3, with D tentatively TRBD2 (7 bases). The CDR3 covers 16 residues. The V end lost 0 bases, the J end lost 4 bases, and 17 bases lay between the germline ends. Germline CDR1 and CDR2: GTSNPN and SVGIG (reference sequence). This CDR3 is CAWSVGGPTGADTQYF. The CDR3 DNA sequence: TGTGCCTGGAGTGTCGGGGGGCCAACCGGAGCAGATACGCAGTATTTT.

The chain recombines TRBV7-7 with TRBJ2-1; D may correspond to TRBD1 or TRBD2 (5 bases each). The CDR3 runs to 15 residues. Germline values: CDR1 SSHAT, CDR2 FNYEAQ (reference sequence). V dropped 6 bases and J dropped 9 bases, with 21 bases sitting between them. CDR3 in DNA: TGTGCCAGCAGGACTTGGGGGAGTGGGCCCGTTGAGCAGTTCTTC. Residues: CASRTWGSGPVEQFF.

Written as DNA, the CDR3 is TGTGCCAGCTCACCATTTTTAAGGGCCCATGAGCAGTTCTTC. It encodes CASSPFLRAHEQFF. The V and J genes are TRBV18 and TRBJ2-1; D is ambiguous. This CDR3 is 14 amino acids long. The V gene's germline CDR1 is KGHSH and CDR2 LQKENI. Trimming took 2 bases from V and 8 from J, leaving 13 bases between them.

The chain recombines TRBV6-8 with TRBJ2-3; no clear D gene. The CDR3 runs 14 residues. CDR1 and CDR2 (germline): MNHGY, SAAAGT. V lost 2 bases to trimming and J lost 2 bases, with 8 bases between them. This chain's CDR3 is CASSYGSFTDTQYF. CDR3 in DNA: TGTGCCAGCAGTTACGGTAGCTTCACAGATACGCAGTATTTT.

The rearrangement links TRBV12-5 to TRBJ1-1; D is ambiguous. The V end lost 1 base, the J end lost 0 bases, and 24 bases lay between the germline ends. The CDR3 consists of 20 residues. The germline CDR1 and CDR2 sequences are LGHNT and FRNRAP. The CDR3 DNA follows: TGTGCTAGTGGTTTGGGGTTGTTGGGGAGGCGCCAAGTTTTGAACACTGAAGCTTTCTTT. It is translated as CASGLGLLGRRQVLNTEAFF.

This chain links TRBV30 with TRBJ2-1; D call uncertain. V was pared by 2 bases and J by 10 bases, with 12 bases between. There are 12 residues in the CDR3. CDR1 is GTSNPN and CDR2 is SVGIG in the germline V gene (reference sequence). CDR3 DNA: TGTGCCTGGAGTCTCATCGCGGTAGAGCAGTTCTTC. This translates into CAWSLIAVEQFF.

The V call is TRBV12-5, the J call TRBJ2-3; D remains ambiguous. V lost 0 bases and J lost 5, with 3 bases in between. CDR1 LGHNT and CDR2 FRNRAP come from the germline V gene. This CDR3 is built from 12 residues. The CDR3 DNA is TGTGCTAGTGGTTTGGTATTAGATACGCAGTATTTT. Translating gives CASGLVLDTQYF.

This chain uses TRBV6-1 with TRBJ2-2; D possibly corresponds to TRBD2 (7 bases). The germline V gene has CDR1 MNHNS and CDR2 SASEGT. The CDR3 extends over 16 amino acids. V lost 1 base and J 1 base, leaving 10 bases between the germline ends. The CDR3 sequence: CASSEGGGGNTGELFF. CDR3 in DNA: TGTGCCAGCAGTGAAGGGGGAGGGGGGAACACCGGGGAGCTGTTTTTT.

This CDR3 is CASSDSGSPDEKLFF. As DNA, the CDR3 is TGCGCCAGCAGCGATTCCGGGAGCCCGGATGAAAAACTGTTTTTT. The chain links TRBV5-1 to TRBJ1-4; D uncertain. The V end was cut by 4 bases, the J end by 6 bases, with 16 bases between. CDR1 and CDR2 (germline): SGHRS, YFSETQ. The CDR3 loop spans 15 amino acids.

This chain connects TRBV5-1 to TRBJ2-1; TRBD2 agrees at 10 bases. The germline V gene encodes CDR1 SGHRS and CDR2 YFSETQ. V trimming: 3 bases; J trimming: 3 bases; junction bases outside the gene matches: 3. CDR3 size: 15 residues. Here the CDR3 reads CASSSGTSVYNEQFF. The CDR3 bases are TGCGCCAGCAGCTCCGGGACTAGCGTCTACAATGAGCAGTTCTTC.

This clone turned up a few times. J is TRBJ1-4 and V is TRBV23-1; D is ambiguous. TRBV23-1 is marked as an open reading frame, function uncertain. This CDR3 contains 15 residues. With 6 bases removed from V and 5 bases from J, the gap between germline ends came to 16 bases. The CDR3 sequence is CASSQDWQINEKLFF. Written as DNA, the CDR3 is TGCGCCAGCAGCCAAGACTGGCAGATAAATGAAAAACTGTTTTTT.

This clone was recorded once. This chain uses TRBV5-1 with TRBJ1-1, with D possibly TRBD1 on 5 matching bases. CDR1 is SGHRS, CDR2 YFSETQ, per germline. Trimming pared 5 bases from V and 4 bases from J, leaving 15 bases between. The CDR3 is 14 amino acids. Here the CDR3 reads CASSQNGGSTEAFF. In nucleotides, the CDR3 is TGCGCCAGCAGTCAAAACGGGGGGTCCACTGAAGCTTTCTTT.

The gene calls are TRBV11-3 and TRBJ1-1; possible D gene TRBD1, 5 bases. V was clipped by 3 bases and J by 1 base, with 18 bases between them. CDR3 length: 17 amino acids. Germline values: CDR1 SGHNT, CDR2 YENEEA. The CDR3 spells CASSFSGIRVENTEAFF. The CDR3 DNA is TGTGCCAGCAGCTTTTCTGGGATCAGGGTTGAGAACACTGAAGCTTTCTTT. The full variable domain, in which reference TRBV11-3 and TRBJ1-1 provide the parts outside the CDR3, is EAGVVQSPRYKIIEKKQPVAFWCNPISGHNTLYWYLQNLGQGPELLIRYENEEAVDDSQLPKDRFSAERLKGVDSTLKIQPAELGDSAVYLCASSFSGIRVENTEAFFGQGTRLTVV.